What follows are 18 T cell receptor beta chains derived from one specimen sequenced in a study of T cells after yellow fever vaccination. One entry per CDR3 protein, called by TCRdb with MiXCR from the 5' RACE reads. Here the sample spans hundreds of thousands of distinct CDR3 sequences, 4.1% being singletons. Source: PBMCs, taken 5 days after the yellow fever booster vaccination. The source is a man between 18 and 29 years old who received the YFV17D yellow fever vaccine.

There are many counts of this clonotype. DNA for the CDR3: TGTGCCAGCAGAGTCTGGACAGACTATTCACCCCTCCACTTT. Its protein is CASRVWTDYSPLHF. J is TRBJ1-6 and V is TRBV7-2, with D perhaps TRBD1 (6 bases). The CDR3 is 14 amino acids. CDR1 is SGHTA, CDR2 FQGNSA, per germline. V was shortened by 6 bases and J by 8 bases, with 14 bases between the two germline ends. Complete variable domain (other parts from reference TRBV7-2 and TRBJ1-6): GAGVSQSPSNKVTEKGKDVELRCDPISGHTALYWYRQSLGQGLEFLIYFQGNSAPDKSGLPSDRFSAERTGGSVSTLTIQRTQQEDSAVYLCASRVWTDYSPLHFGNGTRLTVT.

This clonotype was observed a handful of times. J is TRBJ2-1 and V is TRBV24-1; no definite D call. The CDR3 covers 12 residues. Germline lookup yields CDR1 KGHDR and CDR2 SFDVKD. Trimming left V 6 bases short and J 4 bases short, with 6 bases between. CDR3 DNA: TGTGCCACCAGTCACGGGTACAATGAGCAGTTCTTC. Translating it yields CATSHGYNEQFF.

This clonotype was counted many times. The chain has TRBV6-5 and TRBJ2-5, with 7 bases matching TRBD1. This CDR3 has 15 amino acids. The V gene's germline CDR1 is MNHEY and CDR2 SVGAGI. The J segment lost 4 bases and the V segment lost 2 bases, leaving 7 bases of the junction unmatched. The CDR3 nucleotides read TGTGCCAGCAGTTACAGGGGGCCCTTGGGAGAGACCCAGTACTTC. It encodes CASSYRGPLGETQYF.

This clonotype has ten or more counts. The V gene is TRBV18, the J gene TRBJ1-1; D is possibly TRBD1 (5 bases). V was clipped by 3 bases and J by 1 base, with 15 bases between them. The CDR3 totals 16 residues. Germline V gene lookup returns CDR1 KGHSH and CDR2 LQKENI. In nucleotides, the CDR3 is TGTGCCAGCTCACCCATATTCAGGGCGTCGAACACTGAAGCTTTCTTT. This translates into CASSPIFRASNTEAFF.

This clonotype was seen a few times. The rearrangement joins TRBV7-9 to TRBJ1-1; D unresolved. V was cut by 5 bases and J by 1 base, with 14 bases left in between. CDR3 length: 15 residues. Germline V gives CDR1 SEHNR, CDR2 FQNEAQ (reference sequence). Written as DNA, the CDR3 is TGTGCCAGCAGCCGTACCCGGGGAGGGAACACTGAAGCTTTCTTT. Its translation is CASSRTRGGNTEAFF.

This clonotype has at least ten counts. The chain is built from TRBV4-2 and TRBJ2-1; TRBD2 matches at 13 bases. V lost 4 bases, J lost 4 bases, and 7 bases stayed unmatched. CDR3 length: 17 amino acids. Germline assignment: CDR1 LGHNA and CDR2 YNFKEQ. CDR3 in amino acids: CASSLLAGGPGYNEQFF. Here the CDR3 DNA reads TGTGCCAGCAGCCTACTAGCGGGGGGGCCGGGATACAATGAGCAGTTCTTC.

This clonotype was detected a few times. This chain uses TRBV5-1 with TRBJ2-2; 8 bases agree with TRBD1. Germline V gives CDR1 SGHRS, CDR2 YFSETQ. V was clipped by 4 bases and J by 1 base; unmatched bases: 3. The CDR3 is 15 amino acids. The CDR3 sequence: CASSVGQGNTGELFF. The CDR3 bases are TGCGCCAGCAGCGTAGGACAGGGGAACACCGGGGAGCTGTTTTTT.

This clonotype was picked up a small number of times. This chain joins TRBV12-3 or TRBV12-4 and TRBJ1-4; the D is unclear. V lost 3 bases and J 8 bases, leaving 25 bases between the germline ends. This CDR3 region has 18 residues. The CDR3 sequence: CASSLYSGGSFRREKLFF. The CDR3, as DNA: TGTGCCAGCAGTTTGTATTCAGGTGGTTCCTTCCGGAGGGAAAAACTGTTTTTT.

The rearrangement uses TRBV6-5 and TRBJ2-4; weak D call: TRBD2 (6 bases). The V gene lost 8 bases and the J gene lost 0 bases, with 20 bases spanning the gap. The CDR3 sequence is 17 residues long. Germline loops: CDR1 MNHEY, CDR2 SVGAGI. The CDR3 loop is CASCPRGNPLAKNIQYF. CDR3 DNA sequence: TGTGCCAGCTGTCCCCGGGGGAATCCGCTAGCCAAAAACATTCAGTACTTC.

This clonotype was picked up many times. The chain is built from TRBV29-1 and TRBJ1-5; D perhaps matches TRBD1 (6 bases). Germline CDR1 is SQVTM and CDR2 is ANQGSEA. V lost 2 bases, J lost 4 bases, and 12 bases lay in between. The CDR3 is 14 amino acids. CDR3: CSVEWGRGNQPQHF. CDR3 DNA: TGCAGCGTTGAATGGGGAAGGGGGAATCAGCCCCAGCATTTT.

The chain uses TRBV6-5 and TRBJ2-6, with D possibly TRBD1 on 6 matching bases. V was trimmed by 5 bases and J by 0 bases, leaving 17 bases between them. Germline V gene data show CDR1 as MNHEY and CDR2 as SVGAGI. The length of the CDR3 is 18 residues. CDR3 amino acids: CASSPKQGLHSGANVLTF. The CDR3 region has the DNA TGTGCCAGCAGTCCGAAACAGGGATTACACTCTGGGGCCAACGTCCTGACTTTC.

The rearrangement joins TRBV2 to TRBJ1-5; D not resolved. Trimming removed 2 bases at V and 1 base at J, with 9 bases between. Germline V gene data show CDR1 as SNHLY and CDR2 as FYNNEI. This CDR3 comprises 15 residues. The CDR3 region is CASSEYSGSNQPQHF. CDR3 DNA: TGTGCCAGCAGTGAATATTCTGGGAGCAATCAGCCCCAGCATTTT. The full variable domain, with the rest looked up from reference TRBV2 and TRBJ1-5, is EPEVTQTPSHQVTQMGQEVILRCVPISNHLYFYWYRQILGQKVEFLVSFYNNEISEKSEIFDDQFSVERPDGSNFTLKIRSTKLEDSAMYFCASSEYSGSNQPQHFGDGTRLSIL.

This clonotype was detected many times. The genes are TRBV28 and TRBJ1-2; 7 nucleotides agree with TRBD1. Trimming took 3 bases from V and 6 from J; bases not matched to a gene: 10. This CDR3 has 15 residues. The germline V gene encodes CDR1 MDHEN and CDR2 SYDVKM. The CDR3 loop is CASSLTGSLKDGYTF. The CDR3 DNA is TGTGCCAGCAGTTTGACAGGGTCCCTCAAAGATGGCTACACCTTC.

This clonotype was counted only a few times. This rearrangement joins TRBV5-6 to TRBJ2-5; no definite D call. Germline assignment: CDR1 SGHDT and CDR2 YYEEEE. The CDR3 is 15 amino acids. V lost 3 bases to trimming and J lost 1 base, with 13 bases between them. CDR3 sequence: CASSYTDGLQETQYF. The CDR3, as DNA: TGTGCCAGCAGCTATACGGACGGCCTCCAAGAGACCCAGTACTTC.

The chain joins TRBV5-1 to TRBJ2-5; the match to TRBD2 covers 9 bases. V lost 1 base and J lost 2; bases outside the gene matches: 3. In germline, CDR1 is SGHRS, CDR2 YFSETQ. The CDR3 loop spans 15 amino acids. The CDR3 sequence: CASSLSLAGQETQYF. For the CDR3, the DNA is TGCGCCAGCAGCTTGTCGCTAGCGGGGCAAGAGACCCAGTACTTC.

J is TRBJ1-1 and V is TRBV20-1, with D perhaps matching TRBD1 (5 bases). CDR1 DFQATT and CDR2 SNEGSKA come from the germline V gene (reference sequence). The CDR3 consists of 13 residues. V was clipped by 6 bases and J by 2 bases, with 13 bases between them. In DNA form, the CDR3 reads TGCAGTGCGGTGACAGATAGTAACACTGAAGCTTTCTTT. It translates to CSAVTDSNTEAFF.

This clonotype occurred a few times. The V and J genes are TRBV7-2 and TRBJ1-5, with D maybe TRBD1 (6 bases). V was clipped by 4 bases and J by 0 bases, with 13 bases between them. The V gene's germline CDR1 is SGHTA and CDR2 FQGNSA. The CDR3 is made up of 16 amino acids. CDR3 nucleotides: TGTGCCAGCAGCTCCAGGGACATCTATAGCAATCAGCCCCAGCATTTT. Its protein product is CASSSRDIYSNQPQHF.

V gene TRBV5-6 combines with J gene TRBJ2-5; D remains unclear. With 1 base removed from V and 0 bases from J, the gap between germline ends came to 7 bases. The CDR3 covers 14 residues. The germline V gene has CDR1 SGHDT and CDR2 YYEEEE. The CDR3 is CASSLKEDQETQYF. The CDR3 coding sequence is TGTGCCAGCAGCTTGAAAGAGGACCAAGAGACCCAGTACTTC.